The rows below give T cell receptor beta chains drawn from one sample of a study of blood T cells in healthy people across ages. One entry per CDR3 protein, called by TCRdb with MiXCR from the 5' RACE reads. The table records over a million distinct CDR3 sequences, around 27% of them present only once. These data also formed part of another study, on T cells of mothers and their children.

The sequenced material came from blood. The source of these receptors is a girl aged 2 to 9 in good health. CDR3s include the opening cysteine and the closing phenylalanine or tryptophan. The D gene is left open where the match is weak. Not every row has a clone size; where given, it reads once, few, many or a size class.

>.|TRBV6-5|TRBD1|TRBJ1-5
CASSYRQGGNQPQHF
>few|TRBV12-3/TRBV12-4|.|TRBJ1-1
CASSFGQETEAFF
>few|TRBV27|.|TRBJ1-1
CASSLSGRHTEAFF
>few|TRBV29-1|.|TRBJ2-3
CSVQKPPTDTQYF
>.|TRBV27|.|TRBJ2-2
CAGRPGANTGELFF
>few|TRBV20-1|TRBD1|TRBJ2-6
CSASPGQGANVLTF
>.|TRBV12-3/TRBV12-4|.|.
CASKPGRTNNEQFF
>.|TRBV20-1|.|TRBJ2-5
CSARDLQQETQYF
>.|TRBV4-2|TRBD2|TRBJ2-5
CASSHLLAGGPGSNKRRVFF
>.|TRBV15|.|TRBJ2-7
CATRTRQGGSYEQYF
>.|TRBV19|.|TRBJ2-4
CASRPGNIQYF
>few|TRBV20-1|.|TRBJ1-3
CSARWSGRNTIYF
>.|TRBV7-9|TRBD1|TRBJ2-7
CASSDRDRFEQYF
>.|TRBV3-1|.|TRBJ2-3
CASSHQLDVLDTQYF
>few|TRBV29-1|TRBD1|TRBJ2-2
CSVVGQGPLTGELFF
>.|TRBV7-3|TRBD2|TRBJ2-5
CASSELAGDRETQYF
>few|TRBV5-1|.|TRBJ2-5
CASSLRGMVVETQYF
>few|TRBV20-1|TRBD2|TRBJ2-3
CSASGREGSDTQYF
>.|TRBV2|.|TRBJ2-7
CASEGIGDEQYF
>.|TRBV25-1|.|TRBJ2-5
CAGRSAGYETQYF
>.|TRBV7-9|.|TRBJ1-1
CAGSLLNTEAFF
>.|TRBV20-1|TRBD2|TRBJ2-1
CSARASGAYNEQFF